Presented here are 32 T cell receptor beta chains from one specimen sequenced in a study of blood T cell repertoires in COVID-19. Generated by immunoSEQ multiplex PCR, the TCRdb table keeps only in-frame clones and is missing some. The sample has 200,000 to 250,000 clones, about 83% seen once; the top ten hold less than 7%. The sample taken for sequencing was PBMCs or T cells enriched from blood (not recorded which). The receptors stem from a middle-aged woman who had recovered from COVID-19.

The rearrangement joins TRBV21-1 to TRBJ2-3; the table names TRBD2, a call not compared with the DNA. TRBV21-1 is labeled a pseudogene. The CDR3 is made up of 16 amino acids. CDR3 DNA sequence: TGTGCCAGCAGCAAAGTCCGACTAGCGGTCACAGATACGCAGTATTTT. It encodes CASSKVRLAVTDTQYF.

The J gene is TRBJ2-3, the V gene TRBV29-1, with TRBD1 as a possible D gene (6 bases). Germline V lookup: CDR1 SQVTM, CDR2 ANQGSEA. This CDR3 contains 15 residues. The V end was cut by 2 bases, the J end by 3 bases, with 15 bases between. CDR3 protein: CSVEKWGRGTDTQYF. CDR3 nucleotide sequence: TGCAGCGTTGAAAAATGGGGGCGTGGGACAGATACGCAGTATTTT.

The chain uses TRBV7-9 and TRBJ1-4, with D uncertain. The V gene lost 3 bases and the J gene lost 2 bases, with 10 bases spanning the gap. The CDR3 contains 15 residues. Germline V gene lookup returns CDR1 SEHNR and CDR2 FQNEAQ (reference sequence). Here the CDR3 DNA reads TGTGCCAGCAGCTTGAACGGGTGGACTAATGAAAAACTGTTTTTT. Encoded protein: CASSLNGWTNEKLFF.

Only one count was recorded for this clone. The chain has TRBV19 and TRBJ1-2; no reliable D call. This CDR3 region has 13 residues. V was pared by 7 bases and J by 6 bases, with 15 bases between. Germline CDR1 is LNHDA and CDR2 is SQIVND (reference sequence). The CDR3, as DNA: TGTGCCAGTAATCCGGGGTACGCGGATGGCTACACCTTC. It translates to CASNPGYADGYTF.

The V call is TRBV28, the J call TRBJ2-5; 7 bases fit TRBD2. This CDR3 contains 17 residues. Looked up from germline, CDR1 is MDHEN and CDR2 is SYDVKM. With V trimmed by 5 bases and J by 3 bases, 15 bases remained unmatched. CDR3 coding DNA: TGTGCCAGCAGTCCGGGGTCTCATTGGGGGGGTAAAGAGACCCAGTACTTC. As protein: CASSPGSHWGGKETQYF.

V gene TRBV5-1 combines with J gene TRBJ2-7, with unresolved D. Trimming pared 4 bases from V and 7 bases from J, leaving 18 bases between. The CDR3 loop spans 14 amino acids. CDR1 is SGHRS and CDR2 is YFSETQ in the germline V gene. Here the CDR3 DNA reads TGCGCCAGCAGCGCAGCCACTACGGCAACTGAGCAGTACTTC. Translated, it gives CASSAATTATEQYF.

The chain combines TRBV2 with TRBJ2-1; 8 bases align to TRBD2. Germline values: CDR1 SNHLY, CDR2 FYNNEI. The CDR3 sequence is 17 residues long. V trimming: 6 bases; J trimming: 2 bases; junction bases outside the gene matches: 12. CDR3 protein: CASRMTSVLGAYNEQFF. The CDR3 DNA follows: TGTGCCAGCAGGATGACTAGCGTCTTGGGAGCCTACAATGAGCAGTTCTTC.

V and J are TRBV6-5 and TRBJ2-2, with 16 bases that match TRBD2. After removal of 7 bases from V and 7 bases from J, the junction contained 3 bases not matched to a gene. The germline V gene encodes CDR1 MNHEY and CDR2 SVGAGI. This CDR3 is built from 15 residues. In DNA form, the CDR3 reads TGTGCCAGCACGGGACTAGCGGGAGGGGACGGGGAGCTGTTTTTT. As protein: CASTGLAGGDGELFF.

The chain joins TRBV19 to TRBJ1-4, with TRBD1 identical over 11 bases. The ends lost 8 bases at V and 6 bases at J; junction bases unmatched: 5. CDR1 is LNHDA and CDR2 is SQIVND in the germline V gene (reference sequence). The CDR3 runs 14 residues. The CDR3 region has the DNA TGTGCCAGTGGACAGGGGGCCGGATATGAAAAACTGTTTTTT. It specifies CASGQGAGYEKLFF.

Here the CDR3 reads CASSPSPGAGASHEQYF. CDR3 DNA: TGTGCCAGCAGTCCGTCCCCGGGGGCGGGAGCAAGTCACGAGCAGTACTTC. This chain joins TRBV28 and TRBJ2-7; D perhaps matches TRBD2 (7 bases). Per germline, CDR1 MDHEN and CDR2 SYDVKM. This CDR3 region has 17 residues. Trimming took 5 bases from V and 5 from J, leaving 25 bases between them. Variable domain in full (rest from reference TRBV28 and TRBJ2-7): DVKVTQSSRYLVKRTGEKVFLECVQDMDHENMFWYRQDPGLGLRLIYFSYDVKMKEKGDIPEGYSVSREKKERFSLILESASTNQTSMYLCASSPSPGAGASHEQYFGPGTRLTVT.

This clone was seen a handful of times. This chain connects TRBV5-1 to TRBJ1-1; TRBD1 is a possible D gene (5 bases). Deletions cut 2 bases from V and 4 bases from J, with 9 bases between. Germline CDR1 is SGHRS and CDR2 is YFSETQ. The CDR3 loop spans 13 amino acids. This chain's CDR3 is CASSFSGGTEAFF. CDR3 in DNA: TGCGCCAGCAGCTTCTCGGGGGGCACTGAAGCTTTCTTT.

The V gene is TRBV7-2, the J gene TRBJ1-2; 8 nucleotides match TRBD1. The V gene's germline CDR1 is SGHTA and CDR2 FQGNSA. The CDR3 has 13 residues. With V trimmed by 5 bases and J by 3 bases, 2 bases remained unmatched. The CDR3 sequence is CASSIQGDYGYTF. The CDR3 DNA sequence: TGTGCCAGCAGCATACAGGGGGACTATGGCTACACCTTC.

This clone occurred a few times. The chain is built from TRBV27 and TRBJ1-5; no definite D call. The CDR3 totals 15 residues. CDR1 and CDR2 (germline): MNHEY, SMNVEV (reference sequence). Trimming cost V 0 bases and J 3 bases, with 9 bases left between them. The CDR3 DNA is TGTGCCAGCAGTTTATCTGTCAGGAACAATCAGCCCCAGCATTTT. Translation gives CASSLSVRNNQPQHF.

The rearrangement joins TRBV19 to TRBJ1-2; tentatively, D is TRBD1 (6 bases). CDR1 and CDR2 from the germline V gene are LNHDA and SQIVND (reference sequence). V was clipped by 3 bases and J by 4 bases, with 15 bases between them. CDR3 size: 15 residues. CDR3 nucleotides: TGTGCCAGTAGTATCCGATCGGCACAGGGCTATGGCTACACCTTC. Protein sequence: CASSIRSAQGYGYTF.

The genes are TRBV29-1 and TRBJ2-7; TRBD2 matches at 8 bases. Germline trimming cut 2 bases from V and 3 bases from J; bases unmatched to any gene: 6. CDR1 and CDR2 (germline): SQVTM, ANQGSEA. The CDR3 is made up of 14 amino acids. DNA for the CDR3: TGCAGCGTTGAAACTAGCGGAAATGGCTACGAGCAGTACTTC. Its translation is CSVETSGNGYEQYF.

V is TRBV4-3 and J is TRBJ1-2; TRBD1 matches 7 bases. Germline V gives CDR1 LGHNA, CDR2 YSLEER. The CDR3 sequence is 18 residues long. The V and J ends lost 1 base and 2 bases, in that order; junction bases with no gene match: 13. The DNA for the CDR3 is TGCGCCAGCAGCCAAGGGTTGTCCAGGGGGATTCAAAACTATGGCTACACCTTC. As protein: CASSQGLSRGIQNYGYTF.

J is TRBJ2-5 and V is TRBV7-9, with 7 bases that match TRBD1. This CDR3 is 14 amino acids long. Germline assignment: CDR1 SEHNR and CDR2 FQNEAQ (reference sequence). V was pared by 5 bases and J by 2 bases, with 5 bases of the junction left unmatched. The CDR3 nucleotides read TGTGCCAGCAGCCCTGGACAGGTTCAAGAGACCCAGTACTTC. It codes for CASSPGQVQETQYF.

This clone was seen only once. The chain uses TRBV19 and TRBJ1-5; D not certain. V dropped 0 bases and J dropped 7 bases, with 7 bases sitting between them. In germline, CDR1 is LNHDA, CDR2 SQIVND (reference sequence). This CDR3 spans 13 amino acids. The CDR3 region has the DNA TGTGCCAGTAGTATAGATCCGCGCCAGCCCCAGCATTTT. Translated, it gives CASSIDPRQPQHF.

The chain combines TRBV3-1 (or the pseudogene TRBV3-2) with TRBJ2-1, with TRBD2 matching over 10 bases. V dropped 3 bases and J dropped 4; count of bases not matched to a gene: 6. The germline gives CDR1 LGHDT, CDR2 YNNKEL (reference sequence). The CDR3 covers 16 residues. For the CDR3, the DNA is TGTGCCAGCAGCCATCGGACTAGCGGCTCTTACAATGAGCAGTTCTTC. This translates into CASSHRTSGSYNEQFF.

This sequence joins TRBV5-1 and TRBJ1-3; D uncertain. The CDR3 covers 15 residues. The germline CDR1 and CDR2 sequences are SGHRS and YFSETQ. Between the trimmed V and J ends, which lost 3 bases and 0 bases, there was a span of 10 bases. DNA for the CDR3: TGCGCCAGCAGCTCCGAGGGCAACTCTGGAAACACCATATATTTT. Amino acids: CASSSEGNSGNTIYF.

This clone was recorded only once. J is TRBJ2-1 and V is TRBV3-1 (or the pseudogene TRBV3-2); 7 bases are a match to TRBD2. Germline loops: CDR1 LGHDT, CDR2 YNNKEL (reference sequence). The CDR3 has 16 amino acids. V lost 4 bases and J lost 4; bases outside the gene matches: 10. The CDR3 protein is CASSPLGLAEYNEQFF. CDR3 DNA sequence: TGTGCCAGCAGCCCACTGGGCCTAGCGGAGTACAATGAGCAGTTCTTC.

The CDR3 region has the DNA TGCGCCAGCAGTGAGATGGGCAACTATGGCTACACCTTC. Protein: CASSEMGNYGYTF. This chain uses TRBV10-1 with TRBJ1-2; D remains unclear. Trimming shortened V by 2 bases and J by 2 bases, and 6 bases separated the two germline ends. Per the germline V gene, CDR1 is WNHNN and CDR2 is SYGVQD (reference sequence). The CDR3 spans 13 residues.

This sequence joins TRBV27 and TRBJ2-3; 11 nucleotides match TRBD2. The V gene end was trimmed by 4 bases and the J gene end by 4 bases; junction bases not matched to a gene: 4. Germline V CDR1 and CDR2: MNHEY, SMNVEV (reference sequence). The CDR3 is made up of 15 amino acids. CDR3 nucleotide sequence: TGTGCCAGCAGTTCTCTTAGCGGGAGGGCAGATACGCAGTATTTT. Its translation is CASSSLSGRADTQYF.

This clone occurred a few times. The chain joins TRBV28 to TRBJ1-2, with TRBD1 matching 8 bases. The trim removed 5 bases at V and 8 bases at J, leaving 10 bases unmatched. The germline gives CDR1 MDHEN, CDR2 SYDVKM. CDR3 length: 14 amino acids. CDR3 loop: CASSSSRDRGGYTF. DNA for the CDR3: TGTGCCAGCAGTAGTTCCCGAGACAGGGGAGGCTACACCTTC.

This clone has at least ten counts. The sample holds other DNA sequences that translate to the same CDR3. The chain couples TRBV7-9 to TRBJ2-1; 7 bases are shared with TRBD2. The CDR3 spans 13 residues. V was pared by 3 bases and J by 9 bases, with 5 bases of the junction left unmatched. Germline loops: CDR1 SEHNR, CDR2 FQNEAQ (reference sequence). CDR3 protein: CASSFVGGPEQFF. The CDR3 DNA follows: TGTGCCAGCAGCTTCGTGGGAGGGCCTGAGCAGTTCTTC.

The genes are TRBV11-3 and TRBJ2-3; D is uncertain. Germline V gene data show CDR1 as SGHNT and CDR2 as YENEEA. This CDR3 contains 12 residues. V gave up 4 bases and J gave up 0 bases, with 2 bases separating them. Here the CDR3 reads CASSSSTDTQYF. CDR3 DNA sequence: TGTGCCAGCAGCTCTAGCACAGATACGCAGTATTTT.

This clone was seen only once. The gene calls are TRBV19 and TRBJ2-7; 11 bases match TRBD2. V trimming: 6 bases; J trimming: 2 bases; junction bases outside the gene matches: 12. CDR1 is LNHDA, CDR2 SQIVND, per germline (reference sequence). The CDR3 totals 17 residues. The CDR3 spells CASRKLAGEGWAYEQYF. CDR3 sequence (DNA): TGTGCCAGTAGGAAACTAGCGGGAGAAGGTTGGGCCTACGAGCAGTACTTC.

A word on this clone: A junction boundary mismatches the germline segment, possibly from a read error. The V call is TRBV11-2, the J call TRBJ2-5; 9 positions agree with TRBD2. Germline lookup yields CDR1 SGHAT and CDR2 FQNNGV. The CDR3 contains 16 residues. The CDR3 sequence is CASSLKTSGPQGTQYF. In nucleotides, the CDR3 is TGTGCCAGCAGCTTAAAAACTAGCGGGCCGCAAGGGACCCAGTACTTC.

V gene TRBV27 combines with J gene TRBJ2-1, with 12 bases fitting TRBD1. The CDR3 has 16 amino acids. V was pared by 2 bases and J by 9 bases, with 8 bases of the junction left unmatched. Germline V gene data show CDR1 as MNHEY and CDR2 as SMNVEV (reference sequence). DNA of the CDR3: TGTGCCAGCAGTTTAAGGGGGGGACAGGGGGCCCGTGAGCAGTTCTTC. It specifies CASSLRGGQGAREQFF.

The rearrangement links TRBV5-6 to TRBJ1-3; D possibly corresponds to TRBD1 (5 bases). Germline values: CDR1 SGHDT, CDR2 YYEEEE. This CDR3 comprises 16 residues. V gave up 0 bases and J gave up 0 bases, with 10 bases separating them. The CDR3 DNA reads TGTGCCAGCAGCTTGGCTCAGGGAGGCTCTGGAAACACCATATATTTT. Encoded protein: CASSLAQGGSGNTIYF.

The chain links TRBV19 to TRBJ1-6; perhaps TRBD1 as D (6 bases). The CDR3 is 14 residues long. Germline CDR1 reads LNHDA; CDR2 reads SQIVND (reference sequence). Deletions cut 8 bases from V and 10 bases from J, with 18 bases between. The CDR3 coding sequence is TGTGCCAGTTCGCAGCGCAGGGGCGGCTCACCCCTCCACTTT. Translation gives CASSQRRGGSPLHF.

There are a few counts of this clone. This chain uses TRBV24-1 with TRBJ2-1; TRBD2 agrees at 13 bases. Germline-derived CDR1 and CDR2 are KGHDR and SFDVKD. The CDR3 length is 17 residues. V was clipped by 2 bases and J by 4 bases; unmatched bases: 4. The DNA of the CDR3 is TGTGCCACCAGTGATTCGGGGACTAGCGGGATGTACAATGAGCAGTTCTTC. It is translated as CATSDSGTSGMYNEQFF.